The clone carrying this T cell receptor beta chain occurred a few times. The antigen is undetermined. Trimming removed 1 base at V and 0 bases at J, with 14 bases between. CDR1 is SGHKS and CDR2 is YYEKEE in the germline V gene (reference sequence). The length of the CDR3 is 17 residues. This sample stems from a study of T cell repertoires in cytomegalovirus infection. Study details: CMV infection together with matching HLA type was indicated by public TCR beta signatures. Study-level findings and limits: Accumulated public TCR beta family frequency recognized individuals carrying CMV together with the relevant HLA. The study found HLA-C-restricted CMV-specific TCR beta clonotypes dominating the ex vivo response.

TCRdb called the reads again in MiXCR, with one record for every CDR3 protein. This sample has 560,000 or so distinct CDR3 sequences, with 16% found just once. This chain uses TRBV5-5 with TRBJ1-5, with D hard to call. The receptor was derived from a human donor in good health (CMV status not recorded). Some clones in this sample may be carry-over from other donors' samples. What was sequenced was CD8+ T cells from PBMCs. The DNA of the CDR3 is TGTGCCAGCAGCTTGTTTGACGATAAGTATAGCAATCAGCCCCAGCATTTT. Its protein is CASSLFDDKYSNQPQHF.